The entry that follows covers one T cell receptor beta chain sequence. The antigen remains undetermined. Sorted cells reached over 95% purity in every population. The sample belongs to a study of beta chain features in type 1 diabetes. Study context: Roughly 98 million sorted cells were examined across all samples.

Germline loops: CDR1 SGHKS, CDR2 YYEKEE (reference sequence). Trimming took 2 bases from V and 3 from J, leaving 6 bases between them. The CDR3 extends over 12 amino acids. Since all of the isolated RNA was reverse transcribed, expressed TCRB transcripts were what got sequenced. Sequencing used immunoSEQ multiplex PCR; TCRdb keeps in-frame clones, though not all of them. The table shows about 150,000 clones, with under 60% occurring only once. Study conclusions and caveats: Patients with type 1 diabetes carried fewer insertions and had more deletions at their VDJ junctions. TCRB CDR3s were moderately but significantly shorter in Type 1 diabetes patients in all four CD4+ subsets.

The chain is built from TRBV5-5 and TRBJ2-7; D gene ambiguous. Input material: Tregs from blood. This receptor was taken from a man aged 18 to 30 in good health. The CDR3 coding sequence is TGTGCCAGCAGCTTTTCTAGCTACGAGCAGTACTTC. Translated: CASSFSSYEQYF. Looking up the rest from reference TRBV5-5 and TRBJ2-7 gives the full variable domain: DAGVTQSPTHLIKTRGQQVTLRCSPISGHKSVSWYQQVLGQGPQFIFQYYEKEERGRGNFPDRFSARQFPNYSSELNVNALLLGDSALYLCASSFSSYEQYFGPGTRLTVT.